A single T cell receptor beta chain is shown here with its context. RNA totalling roughly 0.5 to 1 ug underwent reverse transcription with random hexamers. TCRdb re-called the immunoSEQ multiplex PCR reads with MiXCR, one entry per CDR3 protein. The sample has almost 450,000 distinct CDR3 sequences, 85% to 90% seen once. The data originate from a study of CD8 T cells in Susac syndrome. Losses at the gene ends were 9 bases for V and 8 bases for J; bases not matched to a gene: 12. The CDR3 has 13 amino acids. Germline V CDR1 and CDR2: ENHRY, SYGVKD. The multiple sclerosis control group was made up of treatment-naive patients with stable or active relapsing-remitting disease.

Sequences were obtained from CD8+ T cells from PBMCs. The clonotype comes from a human donor with multiple sclerosis. The chain is built from TRBV10-3 and TRBJ1-1; 7 bases line up with TRBD1. Here the CDR3 DNA reads TGTGCCATTGCGACAGGGTTGTCAACGGAAGCTTTCTTT. It yields the protein CAIATGLSTEAFF.